The 9 T cell receptor beta chains in this list originate from one sample, sequenced in a study of T cells after yellow fever vaccination. One entry per CDR3 protein, called by TCRdb with MiXCR from the 5' RACE reads. The sample consists of 250,000 to 350,000 distinct CDR3 sequences, around 10% of them appearing once. The sample in question was CD4+ T cells sorted from PBMCs, obtained 5 days after the yellow fever booster vaccination. These receptors all come from a man between 18 and 35 years old who received the YFV17D yellow fever vaccine.

J is TRBJ2-5 and V is TRBV15; 7 positions agree with TRBD1. The ends lost 0 bases at V and 3 bases at J; junction bases unmatched: 1. The length of the CDR3 is 14 residues. The germline V gene encodes CDR1 LNHNV and CDR2 YYDKDF (reference sequence). In nucleotides, the CDR3 is TGTGCCACCAGCAGAGATCAGGGGGAAGAGACCCAGTACTTC. This codes for CATSRDQGEETQYF.

This clonotype has just a few counts. This chain joins TRBV29-1 and TRBJ2-5; D ambiguous. Trimming removed 6 bases from V and 5 bases from J, with 10 bases in between. CDR3 length equals 11 residues. Germline assignment: CDR1 SQVTM and CDR2 ANQGSEA. Here the CDR3 reads CSVLKVETQYF. Here the CDR3 DNA reads TGCAGCGTATTAAAGGTTGAGACCCAGTACTTC.

The chain has TRBV5-1 and TRBJ2-2, with 10 bases aligning to TRBD1. The CDR3 totals 15 residues. The germline CDR1 and CDR2 sequences are SGHRS and YFSETQ. V dropped 4 bases and J dropped 9; count of bases not matched to a gene: 9. The DNA of the CDR3 is TGCGCCAGCAGCGACCCCGGGACAGGGGTTTGGGAGCTGTTTTTT. This encodes CASSDPGTGVWELFF.

The V call is TRBV7-9, the J call TRBJ1-2; 7 nucleotides match TRBD1. Trimming took 5 bases from V and 11 from J; bases not matched to a gene: 23. The germline gives CDR1 SEHNR, CDR2 FQNEAQ (reference sequence). This CDR3 region has 17 residues. The CDR3, as DNA: TGTGCCAGCAGCGCACTGCGTCGACAGGGCCCTTATGCCCGGTACACCTTC. Translated, it gives CASSALRRQGPYARYTF.

This CDR3 reads CASKNGETQYF. The CDR3 DNA reads TGTGCCAGCAAAAACGGAGAGACCCAGTACTTC. V usage is TRBV3-1 and J usage is TRBJ2-5; D remains ambiguous. Germline-derived CDR1 and CDR2 are LGHDT and YNNKEL (reference sequence). The CDR3 is 11 residues long. Trimming removed 7 bases at V and 4 bases at J, with 7 bases between.

V usage is TRBV5-1 and J usage is TRBJ1-2; tentatively, D is TRBD1 (5 bases). Per germline, CDR1 SGHRS and CDR2 YFSETQ. Trimming removed 7 bases from V and 2 bases from J, with 15 bases in between. The CDR3 is made up of 14 amino acids. DNA of the CDR3: TGCGCCAGCCGCCCGGAGGGGCAGAACTATGGCTACACCTTC. Amino acid sequence: CASRPEGQNYGYTF.

The V and J genes are TRBV18 and TRBJ2-7; 7 nucleotides agree with TRBD2. Trimming took 0 bases from V and 2 from J; bases not matched to a gene: 1. This CDR3 region has 14 residues. CDR1 and CDR2 (germline): KGHSH, LQKENI. CDR3 sequence reads: CASSPPGGTYEQYF. CDR3 bases: TGTGCCAGCTCACCACCGGGGGGGACCTACGAGCAGTACTTC.

The J gene is TRBJ2-5, the V gene TRBV7-2; D gene ambiguous. CDR3 size: 15 residues. V lost 2 bases to trimming and J lost 5 bases, with 15 bases between them. Germline CDR1 reads SGHTA; CDR2 reads FQGNSA. This CDR3 is CASSLSYRVWETQYF. The CDR3 DNA sequence: TGTGCCAGCAGCTTAAGTTACAGAGTCTGGGAGACCCAGTACTTC.

This clonotype was counted ten times or more. The chain carries TRBV5-1 and TRBJ2-7, with a weak D call TRBD1 (6 bases). V lost 0 bases to trimming and J lost 7 bases, with 14 bases between them. Germline V gene lookup returns CDR1 SGHRS and CDR2 YFSETQ. This CDR3 contains 14 residues. The CDR3 region has the DNA TGCGCCAGCAGCTTGGGGACAGCCGGCGGGGAGCAGTACTTC. Protein sequence: CASSLGTAGGEQYF.